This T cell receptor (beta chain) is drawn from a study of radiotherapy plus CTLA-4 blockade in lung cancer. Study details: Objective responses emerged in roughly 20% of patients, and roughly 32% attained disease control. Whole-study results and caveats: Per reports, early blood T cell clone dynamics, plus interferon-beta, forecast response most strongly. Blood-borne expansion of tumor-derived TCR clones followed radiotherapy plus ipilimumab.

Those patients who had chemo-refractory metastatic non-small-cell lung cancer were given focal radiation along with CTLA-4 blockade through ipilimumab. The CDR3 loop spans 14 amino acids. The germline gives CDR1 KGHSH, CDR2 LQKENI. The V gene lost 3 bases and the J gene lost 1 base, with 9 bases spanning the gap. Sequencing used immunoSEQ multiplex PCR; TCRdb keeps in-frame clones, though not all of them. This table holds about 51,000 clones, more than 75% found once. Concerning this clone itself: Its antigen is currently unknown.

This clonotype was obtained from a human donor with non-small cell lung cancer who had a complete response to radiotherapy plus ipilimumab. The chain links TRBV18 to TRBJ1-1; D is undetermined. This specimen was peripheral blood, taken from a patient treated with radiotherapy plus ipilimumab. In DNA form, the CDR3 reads TGTGCCAGCTCACCCGATCTCGGGAACACTGAAGCTTTCTTT. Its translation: CASSPDLGNTEAFF.